This record covers a single T cell receptor beta chain. TCRdb's table, derived via immunoSEQ multiplex PCR, lists solely in-frame clones and lacks some. The table records about 74,000 clones, over 75% of them present only once. The source of the sample is a study of cytotoxic CD8 clonotypes in ibrutinib-treated CLL. The CDR3 extends over 15 amino acids. Germline V lookup: CDR1 MNHNY, CDR2 SVGAGI (reference sequence). Trimming stripped 6 bases from V and 1 base from J, with 16 bases between. The receptor was isolated from a human donor with chronic lymphocytic leukemia. The genes are TRBV6-6 and TRBJ2-7; D gene ambiguous. Sequencing used PBMCs, obtained at disease progression, from a patient treated with ibrutinib. In DNA form, the CDR3 reads TGTGCCAGCAGCAACAAACCGGACGGATCCTACGAGCAGTACTTC. Its protein product is CASSNKPDGSYEQYF.